A single sample gave rise to the 21 T cell receptor beta chains below, sequenced in a study of cytomegalovirus exposure and HLA in healthy donors. Both 60 Vbeta primers and 13 Jbeta primers went into the PCR. Using immunoSEQ multiplex PCR, the repertoire was profiled, and TCRdb retains in-frame clones only, with some absent. The table lists a few hundred thousand clones, roughly 80% of them singletons. Sequences were obtained from PBMCs. Receptor source: a man under 40 in good health and CMV-seronegative.

The chain couples TRBV27 to TRBJ2-7; TRBD1 matches at 9 bases. The germline V gene has CDR1 MNHEY and CDR2 SMNVEV (reference sequence). Trimming took 7 bases from V and 0 from J; bases not matched to a gene: 4. The CDR3 runs to 14 residues. The CDR3 coding sequence is TGTGCCAGCATTGGACAGGGGCCCTCCTACGAGCAGTACTTC. The encoded protein is CASIGQGPSYEQYF.

In its sample, this clone was seen a few times. The chain has TRBV7-3 and TRBJ1-6; D gene uncertain. Trimming shortened V by 10 bases and J by 7 bases, and 17 bases separated the two germline ends. Germline lookup yields CDR1 SGHTA and CDR2 FQGTGA. The CDR3 is 14 amino acids. The CDR3 DNA reads as TGTGCCACCTACGACAATAAAGAAAATTCACCCCTCCACTTT. It codes for CATYDNKENSPLHF.

DNA for the CDR3: TGTGCCAGCACAGGGGCGTCGGGCATATATGGCTACACCTTC. It translates to CASTGASGIYGYTF. The rearrangement uses TRBV28 and TRBJ1-2; perhaps TRBD1 as D (6 bases). V was shortened by 7 bases and J by 5 bases, with 17 bases between the two germline ends. This CDR3 comprises 14 residues. Germline values: CDR1 MDHEN, CDR2 SYDVKM.

V and J are TRBV19 and TRBJ2-7; TRBD2 is a possible D gene (5 bases). The length of the CDR3 is 13 residues. Trimming cost V 5 bases and J 1 base, with 9 bases left between them. The V gene's germline CDR1 is LNHDA and CDR2 SQIVND (reference sequence). The CDR3 DNA sequence: TGTGCCAGTAGTGACGAGGGTTCCTACGAGCAGTACTTC. This gives the protein CASSDEGSYEQYF.

The chain has TRBV27 and TRBJ1-2, with 11 bases lining up with TRBD1. The V and J ends lost 10 bases and 4 bases, in that order; junction bases with no gene match: 11. CDR1 is MNHEY, CDR2 SMNVEV, per germline (reference sequence). The CDR3 length is 15 residues. The CDR3 region has the DNA TGTGCCACCTTACGGACAGGGGGCAACCCCTATGGCTACACCTTC. Amino acids: CATLRTGGNPYGYTF.

This clone was detected only once. The sample carries other DNA sequences with the same CDR3. The rearrangement links TRBV5-1 to TRBJ2-7; 9 bases are shared with TRBD1. CDR3 size: 14 residues. J lost 3 bases, V lost 0 bases, and 1 base had no gene match. Germline-derived CDR1 and CDR2 are SGHRS and YFSETQ. The CDR3 DNA is TGCGCCAGCAGCTTGGGACAGGGGGGCTACGAGCAGTACTTC. Translated: CASSLGQGGYEQYF.

This clone was observed a few times. The V gene is TRBV2, the J gene TRBJ2-5; 10 nucleotides align to TRBD2. The CDR3 is made up of 17 amino acids. Germline-derived CDR1 and CDR2 are SNHLY and FYNNEI. With V trimmed by 0 bases and J by 4 bases, 8 bases remained unmatched. CDR3 loop: CASSEAPGLANLETQYF. The DNA for the CDR3 is TGTGCCAGCAGTGAAGCCCCGGGACTAGCGAATTTAGAGACCCAGTACTTC.

This CDR3 reads CASSSARDMRYEQYF. The CDR3 nucleotides are TGTGCCAGCTCATCTGCCCGGGACATGAGATACGAGCAGTACTTC. V usage is TRBV18 and J usage is TRBJ2-7; D might be TRBD1 (6 bases). This CDR3 comprises 15 residues. Germline lookup yields CDR1 KGHSH and CDR2 LQKENI. V lost 5 bases and J lost 4, with 18 bases in between.

The chain joins TRBV5-6 to TRBJ1-6; D is uncertain. The germline V gene encodes CDR1 SGHDT and CDR2 YYEEEE. The germline V and J ends were trimmed by 1 base and 3 bases, with 14 bases remaining between them. This CDR3 has 17 amino acids. In nucleotides, the CDR3 is TGTGCCAGCAGCTTGAGGGAGCACGCAAACTATAATTCACCCCTCCACTTT. Translating gives CASSLREHANYNSPLHF. Full variable domain (rest looked up from reference TRBV5-6 and TRBJ1-6): DAGVTQSPTHLIKTRGQQVTLRCSPKSGHDTVSWYQQALGQGPQFIFQYYEEEERQRGNFPDRFSGHQFPNYSSELNVNALLLGDSALYLCASSLREHANYNSPLHFGNGTRLTVT.

The chain links TRBV5-5 to TRBJ1-1, with TRBD1 matching over 7 bases. The V and J ends lost 0 bases and 1 base, in that order; junction bases with no gene match: 3. The length of the CDR3 is 15 residues. Germline lookup yields CDR1 SGHKS and CDR2 YYEKEE (reference sequence). This chain's CDR3 is CASSLETGRNTEAFF. For the CDR3, the DNA is TGTGCCAGCAGCTTGGAGACAGGGCGGAACACTGAAGCTTTCTTT.

The J gene is TRBJ1-5, the V gene TRBV15, with D possibly matching TRBD1 (6 bases). CDR1 and CDR2 from the germline V gene are LNHNV and YYDKDF (reference sequence). The CDR3 runs to 18 residues. The germline V and J ends were trimmed by 1 base and 7 bases, with 23 bases remaining between them. The CDR3 spells CATSRGTDPRGSRQPQHF. The CDR3 DNA reads TGTGCCACCAGCAGAGGCACAGACCCCAGGGGCTCGAGACAGCCCCAGCATTTT.

Worth noting for this clone: At the DNA level, this CDR3 is encoded by other sequences in the same sample as well. The chain joins TRBV7-3 to TRBJ2-2, with D perhaps matching TRBD2 (5 bases). Germline-derived CDR1 and CDR2 are SGHTA and FQGTGA. This CDR3 has 14 residues. Trimming removed 4 bases from V and 1 base from J, with 7 bases in between. CDR3 coding DNA: TGTGCCAGCAGCTCAGGAGGGAACACCGGGGAGCTGTTTTTT. Amino acids: CASSSGGNTGELFF.

This clone was seen a single time. The genes are TRBV7-9 and TRBJ1-1; no clear D. The CDR3 is made up of 12 amino acids. The V end was cut by 1 base, the J end by 5 bases, with 5 bases between. CDR1 is SEHNR, CDR2 FQNEAQ, per germline (reference sequence). This CDR3 reads CASSLVQTEAFF. In DNA, the CDR3 is TGTGCCAGCAGCTTAGTTCAGACTGAAGCTTTCTTT.

The rearrangement links TRBV5-1 to TRBJ2-1, with 11 bases identical to TRBD1. The V segment lost 4 bases and the J segment 13 bases; nucleotides outside the gene matches: 10. The CDR3 spans 14 residues. The germline V gene encodes CDR1 SGHRS and CDR2 YFSETQ. The CDR3 protein is CASSRQGQGGNQFF. As DNA, the CDR3 is TGCGCCAGCAGCCGCCAGGGACAGGGGGGCAACCAGTTCTTC.

CDR3 DNA: TGTGCCAGCTCACCGTCGGGGGAGAGCAATCAGCCCCAGCATTTT. Translating it yields CASSPSGESNQPQHF. The V and J genes are TRBV18 and TRBJ1-5, with D possibly being TRBD1 (5 bases). The CDR3 spans 15 residues. The ends were cut back, 3 bases at V and 1 base at J, with 10 bases in the middle. Germline lookup yields CDR1 KGHSH and CDR2 LQKENI.

The rearrangement links TRBV6-5 to TRBJ2-1; TRBD1 might be the D (5 bases). The CDR3 has 15 amino acids. V lost 2 bases, J lost 6 bases, and 14 bases lay in between. Germline V gene lookup returns CDR1 MNHEY and CDR2 SVGAGI. The CDR3 loop is CASSYGQGRSNEQFF. The CDR3 region has the DNA TGTGCCAGCAGTTACGGTCAGGGTCGTAGCAATGAGCAGTTCTTC.

This rearrangement joins TRBV7-2 to TRBJ2-3; TRBD2 aligns across 10 bases. The CDR3 runs 17 residues. V lost 5 bases, J lost 4 bases, and 12 bases stayed unmatched. The germline gives CDR1 SGHTA, CDR2 FQGNSA. For the CDR3, the DNA is TGTGCCAGCAGCCAACGGGTCAGCGGGGGGGCCTCAGATACGCAGTATTTT. Amino acids: CASSQRVSGGASDTQYF.

The chain uses TRBV14 and TRBJ2-7, with a weak D call TRBD1 (5 bases). Germline CDR1 is SGHDN and CDR2 is FVKESK. CDR3 size: 14 residues. V gave up 1 base and J gave up 3 bases, with 10 bases separating them. CDR3 DNA: TGTGCCAGCAGCCAAGGACAGCTTTTCTACGAGCAGTACTTC. Translation gives CASSQGQLFYEQYF.

The chain combines TRBV6-5 with TRBJ2-5; possibly TRBD1 for D (5 bases). Gene TRBJ2-7 matches the end of the DNA better, so the J call may be wrong. Germline V lookup: CDR1 MNHEY, CDR2 SVGAGI. The CDR3 sequence is 15 residues long. CDR3 bases: TGTGCCAGCAGTTACTCGACTCAGGGAACCTACGAGCAGTACTTC. Translated, it gives CASSYSTQGTYEQYF.

This clone has just a few counts. The gene calls are TRBV23-1 and TRBJ1-5; TRBD1 aligns across 7 bases. TRBV23-1 is an ORF, with its function uncertain. Germline trimming cut 11 bases from V and 0 bases from J; bases unmatched to any gene: 13. The CDR3 is 16 residues long. The CDR3 DNA reads TGCGCCTCGTTTTATGACAGGGCTTATAGCAATCAGCCCCAGCATTTT. This encodes CASFYDRAYSNQPQHF.

This chain links TRBV6-5 with TRBJ2-7; 12 bases agree with TRBD2. This CDR3 is 13 amino acids long. After removal of 5 bases from V and 7 bases from J, the junction contained 3 bases not matched to a gene. Germline values: CDR1 MNHEY, CDR2 SVGAGI. The CDR3: CASSLAGGPEQYF. CDR3 coding DNA: TGTGCCAGCAGTCTAGCGGGGGGGCCGGAGCAGTACTTC.